This T cell receptor (beta chain) comes out of a study of T cells in localized non-small cell lung cancer. Study findings and constraints: Heterogeneity is still possible, as just one tumor region was sequenced. Greater blood T cell density accompanied longer overall survival. The highest T cell clonality was in uninvolved adjacent lung, above tumor. A median approximately 59 of the top 100 tumor clones appeared in adjacent lung.

As to this clone: The antigen is unknown.

The repertoire was sequenced with immunoSEQ multiplex PCR; TCRdb's copy has only in-frame clones and lacks some. The sample has approximately 43,000 clones, roughly nine tenths seen once. The V gene's germline CDR1 is SGHDT and CDR2 YYEEEE. The CDR3 consists of 14 residues. V lost 4 bases, J lost 4 bases, and 14 bases lay in between. Sequencing used peripheral blood, obtained before any cancer treatment. The V and J genes are TRBV5-6 and TRBJ1-2; D is uncertain. This clonotype was sampled from a woman aged 18 to 55 with stage III lung adenocarcinoma. The CDR3 loop is CASSPVGGSYGYTF. CDR3 nucleotides: TGTGCCAGCAGCCCGGTGGGCGGAAGCTATGGCTACACCTTC.